The rows below give T cell receptor beta chains drawn from one sample of a study of blood T cell repertoires in COVID-19. TCRdb keeps only in-frame clones here, not all; method: immunoSEQ multiplex PCR. The sample comprises more than 200,000 clones, around four fifths of which are singletons, and approximately 2.6% rests with the top ten. The sample comprised peripheral blood. The receptors stem from a woman between 65 and 79 years old with active or convalescent COVID-19. Both conserved end residues are part of each CDR3. The D gene is left open where the match is weak. Clone size is shown for a subset of rows, as once, few, many or a class of expanded clone.

d_gene: .
abundance: .
j_gene: TRBJ2-5
v_gene: TRBV19
CDR3aa: CASTKGARETQYF
CDR3nt: TGTGCCAGTACCAAAGGGGCGCGAGAGACCCAGTACTTC

d_gene: .
abundance: .
j_gene: TRBJ2-7
v_gene: TRBV18
CDR3aa: CASSRDSPKEQYF
CDR3nt: TGTGCCAGCTCTCGAGACAGCCCTAAAGAGCAGTACTTC

d_gene: TRBD1
abundance: .
j_gene: TRBJ1-4
v_gene: TRBV4-2
CDR3aa: CASSRQGDFNEKLFF
CDR3nt: TGTGCCAGCAGCCGACAGGGTGATTTTAATGAAAAACTGTTTTTT

d_gene: TRBD1
abundance: .
j_gene: TRBJ1-6
v_gene: TRBV6-5
CDR3aa: CASSRGQVNSPLHF
CDR3nt: TGTGCCAGCAGCCGGGGACAGGTTAATTCACCCCTCCACTTT

d_gene: TRBD1
abundance: .
j_gene: TRBJ1-2
v_gene: TRBV2
CDR3aa: CASSEMMGQTYGYTF
CDR3nt: TGTGCCAGCAGTGAAATGATGGGACAGACATATGGCTACACCTTC

d_gene: TRBD1
abundance: .
j_gene: TRBJ2-1
v_gene: TRBV6-5
CDR3aa: CASKEPGQGMGEQFF
CDR3nt: TGTGCCAGCAAGGAGCCGGGACAGGGGATGGGCGAGCAGTTCTTC

d_gene: .
abundance: .
j_gene: TRBJ1-4
v_gene: TRBV7-8
CDR3aa: CASSARGGWEKLFF
CDR3nt: TGTGCCAGCAGTGCCCGGGGGGGCTGGGAAAAACTGTTTTTT

d_gene: .
abundance: .
j_gene: TRBJ2-7
v_gene: TRBV4-2
CDR3aa: CASSQEFLSSYEQYF
CDR3nt: TGTGCCAGCAGCCAAGAATTCCTGAGCTCCTACGAGCAGTACTTC

d_gene: .
abundance: .
j_gene: TRBJ1-2
v_gene: TRBV28
CDR3aa: CASSLRGEVYGYTF
CDR3nt: TGTGCCAGCAGCCTCCGGGGGGAGGTCTATGGCTACACCTTC

d_gene: .
abundance: many
j_gene: TRBJ2-1
v_gene: TRBV3-1/TRBV3-2
CDR3aa: CASSQGAGLLGGEQFF
CDR3nt: TGTGCCAGCAGCCAAGGTGCGGGGCTGTTAGGCGGTGAGCAGTTCTTC

d_gene: .
abundance: .
j_gene: TRBJ2-4
v_gene: TRBV3-1/TRBV3-2
CDR3aa: CASSPRAPLAKNIQYF
CDR3nt: TGTGCCAGCAGCCCCAGGGCACCCCTAGCCAAAAACATTCAGTACTTC

d_gene: .
abundance: .
j_gene: TRBJ2-6
v_gene: TRBV5-1
CDR3aa: CASSRTAGANVLTF
CDR3nt: TGCGCCAGCAGCCGGACAGCTGGGGCCAACGTCCTGACTTTC

d_gene: .
abundance: .
j_gene: TRBJ1-1
v_gene: TRBV29-1
CDR3aa: CSVGLPSGSGAFF
CDR3nt: TGCAGCGTTGGGTTACCCTCAGGGTCGGGAGCTTTCTTT

d_gene: .
abundance: .
j_gene: TRBJ1-2
v_gene: TRBV7-2
CDR3aa: CASSLRTESWGYTF
CDR3nt: TGTGCCAGCAGCTTGCGGACAGAGTCTTGGGGCTACACCTTC

d_gene: TRBD2
abundance: .
j_gene: TRBJ2-3
v_gene: TRBV11-1
CDR3aa: CASSSGLAGTDTQYF
CDR3nt: TGTGCCAGCAGCTCGGGACTAGCGGGAACAGATACGCAGTATTTT

d_gene: .
abundance: .
j_gene: TRBJ2-1
v_gene: TRBV28
CDR3aa: CASSLYRTEQFF
CDR3nt: TGTGCCAGCAGTTTGTACAGGACTGAGCAGTTCTTC

d_gene: TRBD1
abundance: .
j_gene: TRBJ2-2
v_gene: TRBV5-1
CDR3aa: CASSFGTGSTGELFF
CDR3nt: TGCGCCAGCAGCTTTGGGACAGGGAGCACCGGGGAGCTGTTTTTT

d_gene: .
abundance: once
j_gene: TRBJ2-3
v_gene: TRBV7-3
CDR3aa: CASSLTEVEDTQYF
CDR3nt: TGTGCCAGCAGCTTAACGGAGGTAGAAGATACGCAGTATTTT